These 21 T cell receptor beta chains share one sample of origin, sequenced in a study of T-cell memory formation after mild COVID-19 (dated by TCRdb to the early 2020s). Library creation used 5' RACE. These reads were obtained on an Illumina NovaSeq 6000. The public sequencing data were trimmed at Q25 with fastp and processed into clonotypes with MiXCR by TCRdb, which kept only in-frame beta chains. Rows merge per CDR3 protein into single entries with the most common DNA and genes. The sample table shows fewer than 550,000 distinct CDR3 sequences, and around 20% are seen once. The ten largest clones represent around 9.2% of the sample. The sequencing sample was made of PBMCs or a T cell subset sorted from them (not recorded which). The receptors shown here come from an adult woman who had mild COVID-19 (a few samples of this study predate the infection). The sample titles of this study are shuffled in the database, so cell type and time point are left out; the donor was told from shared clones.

CDR3 loop: CASSPEIQGANTGELFF. CDR3 nucleotide sequence: TGTGCCAGCAGCCCAGAGATACAGGGGGCGAACACCGGGGAGCTGTTTTTT. V usage is TRBV3-1 and J usage is TRBJ2-2, with TRBD1 identical over 8 bases. V shed 4 bases, J shed 0 bases, and the junction held 7 bases outside the gene matches. From germline, CDR1 is LGHDT and CDR2 YNNKEL (reference sequence). CDR3 length equals 17 residues.

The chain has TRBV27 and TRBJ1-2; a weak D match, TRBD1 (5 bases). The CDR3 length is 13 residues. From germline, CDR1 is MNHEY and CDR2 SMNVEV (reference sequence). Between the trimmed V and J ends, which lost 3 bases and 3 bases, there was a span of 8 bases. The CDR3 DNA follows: TGTGCCAGCAGTTTCTGGGGGGACTATGGCTACACCTTC. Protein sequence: CASSFWGDYGYTF.

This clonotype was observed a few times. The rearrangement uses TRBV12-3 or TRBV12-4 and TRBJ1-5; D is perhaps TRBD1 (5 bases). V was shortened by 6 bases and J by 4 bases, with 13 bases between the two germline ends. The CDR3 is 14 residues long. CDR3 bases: TGTGCCAGCAGGAACTCGGGGGGGAATCAGCCCCAGCATTTT. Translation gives CASRNSGGNQPQHF.

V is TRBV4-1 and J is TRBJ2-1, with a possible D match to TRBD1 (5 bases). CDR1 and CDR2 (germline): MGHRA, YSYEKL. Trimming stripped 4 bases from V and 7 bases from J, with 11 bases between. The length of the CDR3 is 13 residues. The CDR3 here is CASSRLPGNEQFF. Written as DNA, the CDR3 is TGCGCCAGCAGCCGCCTGCCAGGGAATGAGCAGTTCTTC.

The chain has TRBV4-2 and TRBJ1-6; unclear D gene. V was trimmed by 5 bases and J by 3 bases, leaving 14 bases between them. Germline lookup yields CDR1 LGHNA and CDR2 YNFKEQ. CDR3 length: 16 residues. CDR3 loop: CASSDPEAYYNSPLHF. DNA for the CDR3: TGTGCCAGCAGCGATCCAGAGGCATACTATAATTCACCCCTCCACTTT.

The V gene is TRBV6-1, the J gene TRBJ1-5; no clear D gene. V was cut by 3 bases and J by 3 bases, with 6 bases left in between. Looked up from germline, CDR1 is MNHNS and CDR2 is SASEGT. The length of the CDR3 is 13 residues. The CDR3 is CASSDNTNQPQHF. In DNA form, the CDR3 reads TGTGCCAGCAGTGATAACACCAATCAGCCCCAGCATTTT.

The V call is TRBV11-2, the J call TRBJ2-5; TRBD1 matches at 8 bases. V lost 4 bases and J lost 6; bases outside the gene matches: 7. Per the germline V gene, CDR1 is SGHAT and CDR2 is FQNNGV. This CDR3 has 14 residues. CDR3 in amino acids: CASSSGDRGKTQYF. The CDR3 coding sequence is TGTGCCAGCAGCTCTGGAGACAGGGGAAAGACCCAGTACTTC.

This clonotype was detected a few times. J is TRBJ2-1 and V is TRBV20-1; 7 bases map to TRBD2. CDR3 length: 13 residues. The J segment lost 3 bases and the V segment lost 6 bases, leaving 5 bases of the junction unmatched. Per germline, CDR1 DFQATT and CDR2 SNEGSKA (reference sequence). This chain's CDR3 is CSAGAGIYNEQFF. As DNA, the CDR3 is TGCAGTGCAGGAGCGGGGATCTACAATGAGCAGTTCTTC.

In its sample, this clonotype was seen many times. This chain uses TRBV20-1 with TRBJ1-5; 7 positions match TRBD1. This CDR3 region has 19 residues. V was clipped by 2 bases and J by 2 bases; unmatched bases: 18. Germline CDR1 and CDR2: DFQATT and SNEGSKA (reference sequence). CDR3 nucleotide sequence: TGCAGTGCTAGAAAGGGCAGGGACAGCTTTGACGGGGGCAATCAGCCCCAGCATTTT. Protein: CSARKGRDSFDGGNQPQHF.

CDR3 in DNA: TGTGCCAGCAGCCCATACACGGGCTACGAGCAGTACTTC. Amino acids: CASSPYTGYEQYF. The rearrangement joins TRBV3-1 to TRBJ2-7; no reliable D call. The ends were cut back, 4 bases at V and 3 bases at J, with 10 bases in the middle. The CDR3 length is 13 residues. The germline V gene has CDR1 LGHDT and CDR2 YNNKEL (reference sequence).

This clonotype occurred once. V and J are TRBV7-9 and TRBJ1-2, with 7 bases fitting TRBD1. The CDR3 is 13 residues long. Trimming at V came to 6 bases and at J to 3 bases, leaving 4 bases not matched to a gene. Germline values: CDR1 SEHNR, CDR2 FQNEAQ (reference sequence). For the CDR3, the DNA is TGTGCCAGCAGTGGGGACAGCGACTATGGCTACACCTTC. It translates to CASSGDSDYGYTF.

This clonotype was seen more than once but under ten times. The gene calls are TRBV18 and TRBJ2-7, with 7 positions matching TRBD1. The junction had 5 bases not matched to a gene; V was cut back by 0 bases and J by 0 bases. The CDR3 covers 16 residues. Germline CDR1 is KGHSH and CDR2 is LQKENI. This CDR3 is CASSPPLAGGSYEQYF. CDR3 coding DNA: TGTGCCAGCTCACCACCTTTGGCAGGGGGCTCCTACGAGCAGTACTTC.

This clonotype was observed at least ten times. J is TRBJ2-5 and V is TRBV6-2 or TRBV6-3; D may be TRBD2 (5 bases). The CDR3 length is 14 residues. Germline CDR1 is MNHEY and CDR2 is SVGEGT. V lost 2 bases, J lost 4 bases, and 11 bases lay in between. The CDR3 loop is CASSYTGLSETQYF. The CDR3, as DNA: TGTGCCAGCAGTTACACGGGATTGTCAGAGACCCAGTACTTC.

DNA for the CDR3: TGTGCCAGCCGCAGGGGTGGCGGGGAGCTGTTTTTT. This gives the protein CASRRGGGELFF. This chain links TRBV12-3 or TRBV12-4 with TRBJ2-2; tentatively, D is TRBD1 (6 bases). Trimming took 8 bases from V and 7 from J, leaving 11 bases between them. This CDR3 is built from 12 residues.

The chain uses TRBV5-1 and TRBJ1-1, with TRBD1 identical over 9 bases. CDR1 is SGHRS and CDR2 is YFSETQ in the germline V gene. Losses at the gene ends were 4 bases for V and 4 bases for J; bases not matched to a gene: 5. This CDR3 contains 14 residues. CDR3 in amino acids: CASSQGQGSTEAFF. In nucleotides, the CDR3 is TGCGCCAGCAGCCAAGGACAGGGGAGCACTGAAGCTTTCTTT.

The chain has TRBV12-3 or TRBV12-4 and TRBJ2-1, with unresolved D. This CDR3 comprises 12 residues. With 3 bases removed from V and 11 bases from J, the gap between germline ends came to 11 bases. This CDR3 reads CASSFDAFQQFF. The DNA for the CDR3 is TGTGCCAGCAGTTTCGACGCCTTTCAGCAGTTCTTC.

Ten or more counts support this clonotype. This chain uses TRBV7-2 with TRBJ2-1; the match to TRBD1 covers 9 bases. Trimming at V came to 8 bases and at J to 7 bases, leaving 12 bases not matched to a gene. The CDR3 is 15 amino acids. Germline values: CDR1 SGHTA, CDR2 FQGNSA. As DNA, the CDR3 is TGTGCCAGCCTAAAGGGGACCGGGACAGGGAATGAGCAGTTCTTC. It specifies CASLKGTGTGNEQFF.

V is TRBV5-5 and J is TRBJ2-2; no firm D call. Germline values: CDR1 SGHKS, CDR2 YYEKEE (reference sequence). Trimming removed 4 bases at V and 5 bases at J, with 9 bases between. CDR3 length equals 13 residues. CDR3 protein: CASSDRRTGELFF. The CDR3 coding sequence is TGTGCCAGCAGCGATCGAAGGACCGGGGAGCTGTTTTTT.

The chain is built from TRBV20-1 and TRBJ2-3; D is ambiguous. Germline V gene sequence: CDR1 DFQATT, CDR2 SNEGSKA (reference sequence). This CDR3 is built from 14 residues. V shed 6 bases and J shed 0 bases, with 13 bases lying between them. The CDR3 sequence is CSAERLGSTDTQYF. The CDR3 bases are TGCAGTGCCGAAAGACTGGGGAGCACAGATACGCAGTATTTT.

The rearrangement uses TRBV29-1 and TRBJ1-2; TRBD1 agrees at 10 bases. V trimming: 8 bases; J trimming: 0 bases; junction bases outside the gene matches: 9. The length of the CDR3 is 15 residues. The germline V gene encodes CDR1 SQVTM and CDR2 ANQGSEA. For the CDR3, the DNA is TGCAGCACCCGGACAGGGGGGGCGGCTAACTATGGCTACACCTTC. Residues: CSTRTGGAANYGYTF.

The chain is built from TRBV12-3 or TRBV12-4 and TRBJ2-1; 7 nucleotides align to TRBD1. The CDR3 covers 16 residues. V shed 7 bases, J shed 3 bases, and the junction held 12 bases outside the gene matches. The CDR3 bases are TGTGCCAGCAAAACAATGGGGACAGAGCGCTACAATGAGCAGTTCTTC. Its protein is CASKTMGTERYNEQFF.